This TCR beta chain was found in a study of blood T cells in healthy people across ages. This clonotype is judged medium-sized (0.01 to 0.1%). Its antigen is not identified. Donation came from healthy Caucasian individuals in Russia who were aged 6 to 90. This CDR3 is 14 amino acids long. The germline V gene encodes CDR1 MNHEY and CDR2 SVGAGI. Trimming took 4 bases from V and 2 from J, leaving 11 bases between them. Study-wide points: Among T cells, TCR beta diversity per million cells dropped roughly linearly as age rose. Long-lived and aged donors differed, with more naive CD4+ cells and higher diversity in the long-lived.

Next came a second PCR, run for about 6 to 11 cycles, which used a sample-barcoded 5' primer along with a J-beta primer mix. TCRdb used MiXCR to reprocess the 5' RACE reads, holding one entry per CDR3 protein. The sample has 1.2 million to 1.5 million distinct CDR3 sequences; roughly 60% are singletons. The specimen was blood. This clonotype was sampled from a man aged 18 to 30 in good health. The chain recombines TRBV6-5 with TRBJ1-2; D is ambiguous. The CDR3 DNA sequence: TGTGCCAGCAGTTCCGACACCTGGAACTATGGCTACACCTTC. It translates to CASSSDTWNYGYTF.